This T cell receptor beta chain emerged from a study of shared clonotypes between healthy human individuals. Across the whole study: There were three CD4 naive, three CD4 memory, two CD8 naive and one CD8 memory plates per donor. Overall study results and limits: A generally larger estimated richness was seen in naive subsets than in memory subsets. The rarefaction results pointed to incomplete sorted-subset sequencing despite large depth.

Details on this clone: Its antigen remains unidentified.

Naive CD8 cells were CD45RO-negative, positively selected for CCR7, excluding terminally differentiated effector memory CD45RA+ cells. In the sorted-subset replicate PCRs, approximately 200 ng DNA, 30,000 or so T cell genomes, was used. Assay: immunoSEQ multiplex PCR; the TCRdb copy retains only in-frame clones and omits some. The table has about 590,000 clones, over 95% seen once; the top ten hold about 0.11%. V lost 4 bases, J lost 2 bases, and 2 bases stayed unmatched. The CDR3 consists of 13 residues. CDR1 MGHRA and CDR2 YSYEKL come from the germline V gene. Sequences were obtained from naive CD8+ T cells sorted from blood. The chain joins TRBV4-1 to TRBJ2-7, with 7 bases identical to TRBD2. The clonotype was recovered from a woman in her 30s in good health. The CDR3 nucleotides read TGCGCCAGCAGCCTCGGACTAGCCTACGAGCAGTACTTC. Translated, it gives CASSLGLAYEQYF.